Sequencing of this T cell receptor beta chain was carried out in a study of blood T cell repertoires in COVID-19. Germline V gene sequence: CDR1 SGHRS, CDR2 YFSETQ. V shed 4 bases and J 4 bases; nucleotides not matched to a gene: 6. This CDR3 has 14 amino acids. The method was immunoSEQ multiplex PCR; TCRdb's version includes in-frame clones alone and lacks a portion of them. In the table there are approximately 250,000 clones, approximately 81% of which are singletons. The sequenced material came from peripheral blood. The genes are TRBV5-1 and TRBJ2-3, with 7 nucleotides matching TRBD2. The sequence came from a man between 60 and 70 years old with acute or convalescent COVID-19. The CDR3 here is CASSPGLVADTQYF. Written as DNA, the CDR3 is TGCGCCAGCAGCCCCGGACTAGTAGCAGATACGCAGTATTTT.